Listed here is a single T cell receptor (beta chain). Its antigen is unknown. The data stem from a study of blood T cells in healthy people across ages. The study's findings and limits: Diversity of TCR beta per million T cells declined in a roughly linear way with age.

The authors ran a second PCR of roughly 6 to 12 cycles using a sample-barcoded 5' primer and a J-beta primer mix. Each CDR3 protein is one row after TCRdb ran MiXCR on the 5' RACE reads. The sample lists around 820,000 distinct CDR3 sequences; approximately 25% were seen once. The CDR3 is 14 amino acids. Germline values: CDR1 SGDLS, CDR2 YYNGEE. V gave up 2 bases and J gave up 4 bases, with 10 bases separating them. These records were also assigned to another study, of T cells of mothers and their children. That publication notes: Related and unrelated pairs show similar thymic shaping of TCR recombination output. The overlap seen between related mothers and children slightly exceeded that of unrelated pairs, though not significantly. The authors identified no persistent microchimeric T cell clones.

Sequencing input: blood. V and J are TRBV9 and TRBJ2-4, with D uncertain. This TCR came from a boy between 5 and 17 years old in good health. CDR3 sequence: CASSVTAEKNIQYF. CDR3 coding DNA: TGTGCCAGCAGCGTGACGGCAGAAAAAAACATTCAGTACTTC.